This TCR beta chain appears in the sequencing data of a study of beta chain features in type 1 diabetes. Study-level findings and limits: PCR, the amplification step, might favor shorter templates, equally in patients and controls. Among type 1 diabetes patients, VDJ junctions had fewer insertions and more deletions. Researchers report that Type 1 diabetes patients had moderately but significantly shorter TCRB CDR3s across all four CD4+ subsets. High-TCR-expressing cells could be over-represented by cDNA sequencing.

This clone was seen only a few times. Its antigen is unidentified. From germline, CDR1 is SGHDT and CDR2 YYEEEE. The CDR3 contains 13 residues. With 3 bases removed from V and 8 bases from J, the gap between germline ends came to 14 bases. TCRB transcripts that were expressed got sequenced, as all of the isolated RNA had been reverse transcribed. Sequencing was performed with immunoSEQ multiplex PCR; in TCRdb, only in-frame clones are kept and a portion is missing. The repertoire holds 250,000 to 300,000 clones, with more than 13% as singletons. The receptor comes from a young man with type 1 diabetes. The chain couples TRBV5-6 to TRBJ1-2; no firm D call. What was sequenced was naive CD4+ T cells from blood. This chain's CDR3 is CASSSRRFGGYTF. CDR3 in DNA: TGTGCCAGCAGCTCTCGGAGGTTCGGAGGCTACACCTTC.